These 28 T cell receptor beta chains were all obtained from the same sample, sequenced in a study of cytomegalovirus exposure and HLA in healthy donors. In the PCR, 60 Vbeta and 13 Jbeta primers were used. Clones were sequenced by immunoSEQ multiplex PCR, and TCRdb holds only the in-frame ones, with some missing. This table has just over 150,000 clones, around 84% appearing once. The source material was PBMCs. These receptor sequences come from a woman between 18 and 29 years old in good health and CMV-seronegative.

The rearrangement uses TRBV4-3 and TRBJ1-5, with a tentative D call TRBD1 (6 bases). In germline, CDR1 is LGHNA, CDR2 YSLEER. The CDR3 covers 15 residues. Trimming took 0 bases from V and 9 from J, leaving 15 bases between them. The CDR3 spells CASSQDPDSMAPQHF. CDR3 DNA: TGCGCCAGCAGCCAAGATCCGGACAGCATGGCGCCCCAGCATTTT.

The gene calls are TRBV11-3 and TRBJ2-6; D is possibly TRBD1 (6 bases). Deletions cut 4 bases from V and 0 bases from J, with 7 bases between. The germline V gene encodes CDR1 SGHNT and CDR2 YENEEA. The CDR3 sequence is 15 residues long. The CDR3 coding sequence is TGTGCCAGCAGCTCGACAGGCTCTGGGGCCAACGTCCTGACTTTC. Its protein product is CASSSTGSGANVLTF.

V gene TRBV9 combines with J gene TRBJ2-3, with D perhaps TRBD2 (6 bases). Trimming cost V 0 bases and J 2 bases, with 10 bases left between them. Germline values: CDR1 SGDLS, CDR2 YYNGEE. The CDR3 spans 15 residues. The CDR3 region has the DNA TGTGCCAGCAGCGTAGGAGGGAGGACCACAGATACGCAGTATTTT. Its translation is CASSVGGRTTDTQYF.

The chain is built from TRBV19 and TRBJ1-2; tentatively, D is TRBD1 (6 bases). Trimming removed 3 bases at V and 3 bases at J, with 11 bases between. The CDR3 covers 14 residues. Germline values: CDR1 LNHDA, CDR2 SQIVND (reference sequence). CDR3 nucleotides: TGTGCCAGTAGTATTTCGGGGGGCGACTATGGCTACACCTTC. This gives the protein CASSISGGDYGYTF.

V and J are TRBV7-2 and TRBJ2-1; TRBD2 matches 7 bases. The V gene's germline CDR1 is SGHTA and CDR2 FQGNSA. V dropped 5 bases and J dropped 1; count of bases not matched to a gene: 2. The CDR3 totals 14 residues. CDR3 in amino acids: CASSPAGSYNEQFF. DNA of the CDR3: TGTGCCAGCAGCCCAGCGGGGTCCTACAATGAGCAGTTCTTC.

To note about this clone: A read error may account for a junction end that differs from germline. This sequence joins TRBV10-3 and TRBJ2-1; 7 bases map to TRBD2. The V gene's germline CDR1 is ENHRY and CDR2 SYGVKD. The CDR3 extends over 18 amino acids. The CDR3 coding sequence is TGTGCCACCAGTGAGTCCACGGGAGGAGGACAAGCCTACAATGAGCAGTTCTTC. Translated, it gives CATSESTGGGQAYNEQFF.

The genes are TRBV2 and TRBJ2-5; 9 bases match TRBD1. The J call may be faulty, since TRBJ2-7 better matches the DNA end. This CDR3 has 13 amino acids. Looked up from germline, CDR1 is SNHLY and CDR2 is FYNNEI. The CDR3 loop reads CASSGDREDEQYF. CDR3 DNA: TGTGCCAGCAGTGGGGACAGGGAGGACGAGCAGTACTTC.

This clone came up a few times. This chain links TRBV19 with TRBJ2-7; TRBD2 matches at 11 bases. The CDR3 loop spans 15 amino acids. CDR1 is LNHDA, CDR2 SQIVND, per germline (reference sequence). Trimming cost V 4 bases and J 3 bases; bases outside gene matches: 5. The CDR3 coding sequence is TGTGCCAGTAGTAATCTAGCGGGAGGAGGCTACGAGCAGTACTTC. Translated: CASSNLAGGGYEQYF.

The V call is TRBV2, the J call TRBJ2-7, with TRBD1 identical over 7 bases. After removal of 1 base from V and 2 bases from J, the junction contained 2 bases not matched to a gene. The CDR3 loop spans 14 amino acids. CDR1 is SNHLY, CDR2 FYNNEI, per germline. DNA for the CDR3: TGTGCCAGCAGTGAAGGGACAGGAGCCTACGAGCAGTACTTC. Translating gives CASSEGTGAYEQYF.

The chain uses TRBV6-6 and TRBJ1-2, with D hard to call. The CDR3 covers 15 residues. Germline V gives CDR1 MNHNY, CDR2 SVGAGI (reference sequence). Trimming stripped 2 bases from V and 1 base from J, with 11 bases between. In nucleotides, the CDR3 is TGTGCCAGCAGTTACAGCGGCAGACTTAACTATGGCTACACCTTC. It codes for CASSYSGRLNYGYTF.

This clone was seen only once. The CDR3 coding sequence is TGTGCCAGCAGCCTAATTCCGGGACAGGGCGGGCGGTACGAGCAGTACTTC. It translates to CASSLIPGQGGRYEQYF. The J gene is TRBJ2-7, the V gene TRBV27, with TRBD1 matching 9 bases. Germline V lookup: CDR1 MNHEY, CDR2 SMNVEV (reference sequence). The V segment lost 6 bases and the J segment 4 bases; nucleotides outside the gene matches: 16. The CDR3 totals 17 residues.

The rearrangement links TRBV19 to TRBJ1-3; a possible D gene is TRBD1 (5 bases). V gave up 3 bases and J gave up 2 bases, with 20 bases separating them. Germline V CDR1 and CDR2: LNHDA, SQIVND (reference sequence). The CDR3 has 18 residues. The CDR3 DNA sequence: TGTGCCAGTAGTATTCAATCGACAGCCAACAATCCTGGAAACACCATATATTTT. Amino acid sequence: CASSIQSTANNPGNTIYF.

In this sample, this clone turned up once. This sequence joins TRBV5-5 and TRBJ2-3; TRBD2 aligns across 7 bases. Germline CDR1 is SGHKS and CDR2 is YYEKEE (reference sequence). Trimming at V came to 6 bases and at J to 1 base, leaving 5 bases not matched to a gene. The CDR3 consists of 14 residues. The CDR3 sequence is CASNREGGTDTQYF. The CDR3 DNA follows: TGTGCCAGCAATAGGGAGGGTGGCACAGATACGCAGTATTTT.

The V gene is TRBV2, the J gene TRBJ1-5; D is ambiguous. V was cut by 4 bases and J by 1 base, with 8 bases left in between. CDR3 length equals 14 residues. Germline CDR1 is SNHLY and CDR2 is FYNNEI. CDR3 sequence: CASSALSSNQPQHF. The DNA for the CDR3 is TGTGCCAGCAGTGCTCTCTCGAGCAATCAGCCCCAGCATTTT.

The gene calls are TRBV7-2 and TRBJ2-5, with D possibly matching TRBD1 (6 bases). V gave up 6 bases and J gave up 4 bases, with 21 bases separating them. Germline loops: CDR1 SGHTA, CDR2 FQGNSA. This CDR3 region has 16 residues. The CDR3 nucleotides read TGTGCCAGCAGTGGGAGAACCGGGACAATGGGAGAGACCCAGTACTTC. Its translation is CASSGRTGTMGETQYF. The full variable domain, completed using reference TRBV7-2 and TRBJ2-5, is GAGVSQSPSNKVTEKGKDVELRCDPISGHTALYWYRQSLGQGLEFLIYFQGNSAPDKSGLPSDRFSAERTGGSVSTLTIQRTQQEDSAVYLCASSGRTGTMGETQYFGPGTRLLVL.

The rearrangement joins TRBV28 to TRBJ1-1; 9 bases align to TRBD1. The CDR3 spans 14 residues. Germline loops: CDR1 MDHEN, CDR2 SYDVKM. The V segment lost 6 bases and the J segment 5 bases; nucleotides outside the gene matches: 7. The CDR3 region is CASSRRDRATEAFF. CDR3 in DNA: TGTGCCAGCAGCCGACGGGACAGGGCTACTGAAGCTTTCTTT.

The chain has TRBV7-9 and TRBJ1-6; TRBD1 might be the D (5 bases). Germline values: CDR1 SEHNR, CDR2 FQNEAQ (reference sequence). CDR3 size: 13 residues. Trimming left V 4 bases short and J 10 bases short, with 11 bases between. The CDR3 reads CASSSGVQSPLHF. The CDR3 region has the DNA TGTGCCAGCAGCTCGGGGGTTCAATCACCCCTCCACTTT.

The CDR3 here is CAIRQGFASGANVLTF. In DNA, the CDR3 is TGTGCCATCAGGCAGGGATTCGCCTCTGGGGCCAACGTCCTGACTTTC. The gene calls are TRBV10-3 and TRBJ2-6; TRBD1 is a possible D gene (5 bases). This CDR3 contains 16 residues. The V end was cut by 6 bases, the J end by 0 bases, with 12 bases between. Germline V gives CDR1 ENHRY, CDR2 SYGVKD.

The chain joins TRBV7-9 to TRBJ2-7, with 8 bases that match TRBD1. The CDR3 covers 15 residues. Unmatched junction bases numbered 11, after V lost 8 bases and J lost 2 bases. CDR1 and CDR2 (germline): SEHNR, FQNEAQ (reference sequence). CDR3 region: CASGSGQGNAYEQYF. In DNA form, the CDR3 reads TGTGCCAGCGGCTCAGGACAGGGTAACGCCTACGAGCAGTACTTC.

The chain employs TRBV7-2 and TRBJ1-3; no clear D gene. The CDR3 runs to 14 residues. Germline lookup yields CDR1 SGHTA and CDR2 FQGNSA. Trimming removed 2 bases from V and 6 bases from J, with 11 bases in between. The CDR3 DNA is TGTGCCAGCAGCTTATCTTATTCGGTAAACACCATATATTTT. As protein: CASSLSYSVNTIYF.

This chain uses TRBV5-1 with TRBJ2-2, with TRBD1 matching over 9 bases. The CDR3 sequence is 16 residues long. The germline CDR1 and CDR2 sequences are SGHRS and YFSETQ. V trimming: 0 bases; J trimming: 5 bases; junction bases outside the gene matches: 5. Written as DNA, the CDR3 is TGCGCCAGCAGCTTGGGGACAGGGGTGCGTACCGGGGAGCTGTTTTTT. The encoded protein is CASSLGTGVRTGELFF.

The CDR3 sequence is CASSRAGGPKETQYF. In nucleotides, the CDR3 is TGTGCCAGCAGCAGAGCAGGGGGCCCGAAAGAGACCCAGTACTTC. The rearrangement joins TRBV7-2 to TRBJ2-5; 8 nucleotides line up with TRBD1. The CDR3 covers 15 residues. V lost 5 bases to trimming and J lost 3 bases; unmatched junction nucleotides: 8. Germline CDR1 reads SGHTA; CDR2 reads FQGNSA.

The chain employs TRBV28 and TRBJ1-5, with D perhaps TRBD1 (5 bases). Trimming took 8 bases from V and 1 from J, leaving 15 bases between them. Germline CDR1 reads MDHEN; CDR2 reads SYDVKM. There are 15 residues in the CDR3. CDR3 protein: CASGGSGGSNQPQHF. As DNA, the CDR3 is TGTGCCAGCGGGGGGTCGGGGGGGAGCAATCAGCCCCAGCATTTT.

This rearrangement joins TRBV4-1 to TRBJ2-5; 7 positions agree with TRBD2. The CDR3 is made up of 17 amino acids. Germline CDR1 is MGHRA and CDR2 is YSYEKL. V lost 1 base and J lost 2; bases outside the gene matches: 10. In DNA form, the CDR3 reads TGCGCCAGCAGCCAAGTTCTGGGGCTAGCGGCACAAGAGACCCAGTACTTC. Translation: CASSQVLGLAAQETQYF.

J is TRBJ2-3 and V is TRBV4-2, with 9 bases aligning to TRBD2. J gave up 4 bases and V 0 bases, and 11 bases lay outside the gene matches. The germline V gene has CDR1 LGHNA and CDR2 YNFKEQ. There are 18 residues in the CDR3. CDR3 coding DNA: TGTGCCAGCAGCCAAGACCCAGCGGGGGGCCTCGGGCCAGATACGCAGTATTTT. Its protein product is CASSQDPAGGLGPDTQYF.

The chain is built from TRBV14 and TRBJ2-7; TRBD1 is a possible D gene (5 bases). Between the trimmed V and J ends, which lost 0 bases and 0 bases, there was a span of 18 bases. Germline loops: CDR1 SGHDN, CDR2 FVKESK. The CDR3 totals 18 residues. This CDR3 is CASSQDNPDIPSSYEQYF. Written as DNA, the CDR3 is TGTGCCAGCAGCCAAGATAACCCGGACATCCCGAGCTCCTACGAGCAGTACTTC.

The chain uses TRBV30 and TRBJ2-3; 10 nucleotides agree with TRBD2. Germline CDR1 GTSNPN, CDR2 SVGIG (reference sequence). The CDR3 loop spans 14 amino acids. J lost 6 bases, V lost 0 bases, and 3 bases had no gene match. The CDR3 nucleotides read TGTGCCTGGAGTGTACTTAGCGGGGGGGATACGCAGTATTTT. Encoded protein: CAWSVLSGGDTQYF.

This chain links TRBV18 with TRBJ1-6, with TRBD1 matching over 7 bases. There are 16 residues in the CDR3. Trimming at V came to 3 bases and at J to 5 bases, leaving 7 bases not matched to a gene. Germline loops: CDR1 KGHSH, CDR2 LQKENI. CDR3 sequence (DNA): TGTGCCAGCTCACCCCATCCTGACAGGGATAATTCACCCCTCCACTTT. It translates to CASSPHPDRDNSPLHF.